This TCR beta chain was identified in a study of blood T cell repertoires in COVID-19. The germline V gene has CDR1 SGHRS and CDR2 YFSETQ. V was cut by 0 bases and J by 7 bases, with 10 bases left in between. The CDR3 contains 13 residues. Sequencing used immunoSEQ multiplex PCR; TCRdb keeps in-frame clones, though not all of them. This sample has fewer than 350,000 clones, with 88% found just once. This chain joins TRBV5-1 and TRBJ1-2; D is perhaps TRBD1 (6 bases). The sequenced sample consisted of PBMCs or T cells enriched from blood (not recorded which). This sequence originates from a woman aged 25 to 39 who had recovered from COVID-19. The DNA for the CDR3 is TGCGCCAGCAGCTTGGCGACAGGTCGTGGCTACACCTTC. Translation: CASSLATGRGYTF. The full variable domain, in which reference TRBV5-1 and TRBJ1-2 provide the parts outside the CDR3, is KAGVTQTPRYLIKTRGQQVTLSCSPISGHRSVSWYQQTPGQGLQFLFEYFSETQRNKGNFPGRFSGRQFSNSRSEMNVSTLELGDSALYLCASSLATGRGYTFGSGTRLTVV.